This T cell receptor (beta chain) was found in a study of cytomegalovirus exposure and HLA in healthy donors. The V gene's germline CDR1 is SQVTM and CDR2 ANQGSEA. The CDR3 is 13 amino acids. The V and J ends lost 6 bases and 3 bases, in that order; junction bases with no gene match: 8. The study ran its PCR with 60 Vbeta and 13 Jbeta primers. Sequenced by immunoSEQ multiplex PCR; TCRdb stores in-frame clones only, minus some. The sample comprises 90,000 to 150,000 clones, less than 65% of which are singletons, and 10% rests with the top ten. V usage is TRBV29-1 and J usage is TRBJ2-7; 7 nucleotides agree with TRBD1. The sequence derives from a man in his forties or fifties in good health and CMV-seropositive. The sample comprised PBMCs. The CDR3 here is CSVQGGQIYEQYF. The CDR3 nucleotides are TGCAGCGTGCAAGGGGGACAGATCTACGAGCAGTACTTC.